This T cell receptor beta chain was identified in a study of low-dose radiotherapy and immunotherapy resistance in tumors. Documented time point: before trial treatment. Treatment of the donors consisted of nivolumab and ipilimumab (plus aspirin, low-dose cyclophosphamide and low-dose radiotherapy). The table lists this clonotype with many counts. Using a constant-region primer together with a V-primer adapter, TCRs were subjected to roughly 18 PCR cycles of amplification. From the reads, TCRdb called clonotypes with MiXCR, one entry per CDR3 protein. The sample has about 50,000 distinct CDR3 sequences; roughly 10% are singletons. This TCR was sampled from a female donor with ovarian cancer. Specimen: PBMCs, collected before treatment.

CDR3 nucleotides: TGTGCCAGCCGTACCCCAGGCGAATGGTCTGGGGCCAACGTCCTGACTTTC. It is translated as CASRTPGEWSGANVLTF. V is TRBV2 and J is TRBJ2-6; no clear D gene. V was cut by 8 bases and J by 1 base, with 18 bases left in between. Germline V gives CDR1 SNHLY, CDR2 FYNNEI. This CDR3 has 17 amino acids.